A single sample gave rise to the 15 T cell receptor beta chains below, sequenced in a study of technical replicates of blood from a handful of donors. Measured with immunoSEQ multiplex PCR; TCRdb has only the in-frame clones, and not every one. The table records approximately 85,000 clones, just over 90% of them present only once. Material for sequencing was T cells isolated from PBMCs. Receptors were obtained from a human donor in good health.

The CDR3 sequence is CASSSGLAGDMFF. As DNA, the CDR3 is TGTGCCAGCAGTTCAGGACTAGCGGGAGATATGTTTTTT. The chain recombines TRBV25-1 with TRBJ2-2, with 13 positions matching TRBD2. This CDR3 has 13 amino acids. Losses at the gene ends were 5 bases for V and 15 bases for J; bases not matched to a gene: 6. Germline values: CDR1 MGHDK, CDR2 SYGVNS.

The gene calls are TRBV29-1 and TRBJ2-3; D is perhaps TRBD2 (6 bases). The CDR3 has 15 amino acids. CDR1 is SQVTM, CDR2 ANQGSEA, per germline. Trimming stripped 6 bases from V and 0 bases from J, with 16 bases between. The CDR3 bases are TGCAGCGTATCGGAGGGCACCACTAGCACAGATACGCAGTATTTT. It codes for CSVSEGTTSTDTQYF.

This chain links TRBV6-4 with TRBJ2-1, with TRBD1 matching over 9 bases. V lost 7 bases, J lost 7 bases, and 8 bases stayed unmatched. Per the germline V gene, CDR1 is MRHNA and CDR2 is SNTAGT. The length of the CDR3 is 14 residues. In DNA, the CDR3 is TGTGCCAGCATTACGGACAGGGGAGGGAATGAGCAGTTCTTC. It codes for CASITDRGGNEQFF.

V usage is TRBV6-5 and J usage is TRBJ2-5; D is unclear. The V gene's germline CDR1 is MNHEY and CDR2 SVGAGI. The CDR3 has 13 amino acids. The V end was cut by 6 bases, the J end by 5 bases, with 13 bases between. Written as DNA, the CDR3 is TGTGCCAGCAGAAACACAGCTCGGGAGACCCAGTACTTC. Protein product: CASRNTARETQYF.

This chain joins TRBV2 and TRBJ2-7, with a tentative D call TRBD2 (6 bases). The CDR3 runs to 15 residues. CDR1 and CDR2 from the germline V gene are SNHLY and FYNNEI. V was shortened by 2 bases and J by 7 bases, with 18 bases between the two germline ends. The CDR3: CASSEWSGGGGEQYF. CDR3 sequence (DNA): TGTGCCAGCAGTGAATGGTCAGGCGGTGGGGGGGAGCAGTACTTC.

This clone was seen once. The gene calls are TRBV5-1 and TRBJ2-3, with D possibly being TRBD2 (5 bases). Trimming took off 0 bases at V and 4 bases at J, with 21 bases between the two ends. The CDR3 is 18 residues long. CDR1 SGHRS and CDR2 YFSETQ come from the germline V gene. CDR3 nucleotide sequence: TGCGCCAGCAGCTTGGCCCCTTACGAGGGAATCCCTTCAGATACGCAGTATTTT. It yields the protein CASSLAPYEGIPSDTQYF. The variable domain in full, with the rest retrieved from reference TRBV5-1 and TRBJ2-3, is KAGVTQTPRYLIKTRGQQVTLSCSPISGHRSVSWYQQTPGQGLQFLFEYFSETQRNKGNFPGRFSGRQFSNSRSEMNVSTLELGDSALYLCASSLAPYEGIPSDTQYFGPGTRLTVL.

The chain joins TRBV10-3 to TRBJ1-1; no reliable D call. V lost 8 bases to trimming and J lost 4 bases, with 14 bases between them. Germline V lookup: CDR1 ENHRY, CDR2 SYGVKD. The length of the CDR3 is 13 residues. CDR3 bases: TGTGCCATCCCCACGGGCGGGGTCACTGAAGCTTTCTTT. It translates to CAIPTGGVTEAFF.

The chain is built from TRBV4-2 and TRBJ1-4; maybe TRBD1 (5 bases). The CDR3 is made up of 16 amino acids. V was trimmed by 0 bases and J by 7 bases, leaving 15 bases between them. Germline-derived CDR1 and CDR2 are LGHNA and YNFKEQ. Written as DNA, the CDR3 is TGTGCCAGCAGCCAAGATATCGGGGAGGGGAGTGAAAAACTGTTTTTT. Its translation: CASSQDIGEGSEKLFF.

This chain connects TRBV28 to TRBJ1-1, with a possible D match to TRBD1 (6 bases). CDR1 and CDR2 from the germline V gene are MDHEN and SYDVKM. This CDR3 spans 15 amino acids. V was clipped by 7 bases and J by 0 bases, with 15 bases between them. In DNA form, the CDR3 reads TGTGCCAGCACCTCACCGCAGGGGTTGAACACTGAAGCTTTCTTT. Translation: CASTSPQGLNTEAFF.

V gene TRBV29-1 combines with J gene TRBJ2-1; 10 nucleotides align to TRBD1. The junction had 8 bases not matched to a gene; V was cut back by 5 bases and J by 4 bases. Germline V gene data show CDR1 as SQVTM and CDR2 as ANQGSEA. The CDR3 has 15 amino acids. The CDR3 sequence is CSVTGTGVTYNEQFF. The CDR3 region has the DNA TGCAGCGTTACCGGGACAGGGGTAACATACAATGAGCAGTTCTTC.

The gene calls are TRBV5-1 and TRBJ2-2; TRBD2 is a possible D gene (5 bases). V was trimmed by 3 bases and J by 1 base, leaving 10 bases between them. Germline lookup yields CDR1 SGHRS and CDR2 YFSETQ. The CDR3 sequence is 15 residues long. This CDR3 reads CASSSASRNTGELFF. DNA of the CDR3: TGCGCCAGCAGCTCGGCTAGCCGGAACACCGGGGAGCTGTTTTTT.

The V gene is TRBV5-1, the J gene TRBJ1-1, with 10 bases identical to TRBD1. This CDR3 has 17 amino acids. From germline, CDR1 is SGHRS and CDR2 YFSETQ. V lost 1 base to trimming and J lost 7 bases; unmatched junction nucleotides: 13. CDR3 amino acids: CASSLRRDRGSEGEAFF. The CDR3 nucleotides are TGCGCCAGCAGCTTGAGAAGGGACAGGGGAAGTGAAGGTGAAGCTTTCTTT.

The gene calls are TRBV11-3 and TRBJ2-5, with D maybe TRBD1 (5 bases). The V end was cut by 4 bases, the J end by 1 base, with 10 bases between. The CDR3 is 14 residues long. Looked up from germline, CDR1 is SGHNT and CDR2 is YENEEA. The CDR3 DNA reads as TGTGCCAGCAGCTCACTCGACAGCCAAGAGACCCAGTACTTC. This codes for CASSSLDSQETQYF.

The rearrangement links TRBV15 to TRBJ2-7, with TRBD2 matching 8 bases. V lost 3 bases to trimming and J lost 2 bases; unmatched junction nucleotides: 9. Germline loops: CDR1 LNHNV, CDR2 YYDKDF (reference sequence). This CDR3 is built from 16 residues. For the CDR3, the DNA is TGTGCCACCAGCAGGGTGGTTAGCGGGGAGACCTACGAGCAGTACTTC. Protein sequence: CATSRVVSGETYEQYF.

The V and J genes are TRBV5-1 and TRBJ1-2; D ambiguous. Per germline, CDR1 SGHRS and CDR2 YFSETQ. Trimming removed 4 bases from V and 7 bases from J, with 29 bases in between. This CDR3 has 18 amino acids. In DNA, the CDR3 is TGCGCCAGCAGCCTGAACCCTCGAGCGGTCGCCTACTCCTCTGGCTACACCTTC. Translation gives CASSLNPRAVAYSSGYTF.